Listed here is a single T cell receptor (beta chain). Its antigen remains unknown. Several immunoSEQ 96-well plates shared each subset's DNA, each plate a replicate. Only in-frame clones appear in the TCRdb table, and some are missing; sequencing was by immunoSEQ multiplex PCR. The sample lists about 2 million clones, just under 95% occurring once. The naive CD8 population came from CD45RO-negative cells selected for CCR7, without terminally differentiated effector memory CD45RA+ cells. This record comes from a study of shared clonotypes between healthy human individuals. Study findings and constraints: Against clonotypes common to all four donors, non-shared ones had lower generation probabilities. Generally, naive subsets came out with larger estimated richness than memory subsets.

Trimming removed 5 bases from V and 0 bases from J; junction bases left unmatched: 8. The V gene's germline CDR1 is SEHNR and CDR2 FQNEAQ (reference sequence). The CDR3 has 16 amino acids. This chain joins TRBV7-9 and TRBJ2-3; 7 bases agree with TRBD2. Sequenced: naive CD8+ T cells sorted from blood. The sequence derives from a man between 18 and 29 years old in good health. CDR3 sequence reads: CASSPRDYLSTDTQYF. The CDR3 nucleotides read TGTGCCAGCAGCCCAAGGGACTACCTTAGCACAGATACGCAGTATTTT.